This record concerns one TCR beta chain sequence. The data derive from a study of blood T cell repertoires in COVID-19. The wider study: Donors in the United States, Italy and Spain gave samples during acute or convalescent COVID-19. PBMCs, B-cell-depleted T cells, or T cells provided the cDNA or gDNA that made up the material.

In the authors' methods: Cell counts per sample came from amplifying reference gene primers. Some clones are missing from TCRdb's copy, which holds only in-frame ones; the method was immunoSEQ multiplex PCR. That table supplies the V and J calls and clone size; D and trimming were determined from the DNA. The repertoire holds 250,000 to 350,000 clones, roughly 90% seen once, with around 12% in the top ten. This CDR3 has 15 residues. The V segment lost 0 bases and the J segment 3 bases; nucleotides outside the gene matches: 3. Germline CDR1 SGHRS, CDR2 YFSETQ. The chain carries TRBV5-1 and TRBJ1-3, with TRBD1 identical over 7 bases. Sequencing used peripheral blood. The TCR was taken from a woman aged 55-75 years with acute or convalescent COVID-19. CDR3 sequence: CASSLAGDSGNTIYF. In DNA, the CDR3 is TGCGCCAGCAGCTTGGCCGGGGACAGTGGAAACACCATATATTTT.